The following is a TCR beta chain sequence with its context. The trim removed 0 bases at V and 3 bases at J, leaving 5 bases unmatched. The CDR3 is 16 residues long. Germline CDR1 reads LGHNA; CDR2 reads YNFKEQ. The source of the sample is a study of blood T cell repertoires in COVID-19. Some clones are missing from TCRdb's copy, which holds only in-frame ones; the method was immunoSEQ multiplex PCR. The sample comprises around 250,000 clones, roughly 80% of which are singletons, and roughly 5.3% rests with the top ten. This receptor was obtained from a man aged 35-49 years who had been exposed to COVID-19. The rearrangement links TRBV4-2 to TRBJ2-7; the match to TRBD2 covers 10 bases. The sample comprised PBMCs or T cells enriched from blood (not recorded which). CDR3 in DNA: TGTGCCAGCAGCCAAGATTCGCTAGCGGGAGACTACGAGCAGTACTTC. Its protein product is CASSQDSLAGDYEQYF.